Below, 19 T cell receptor beta chains from the same sample are listed, as sequenced in a study of T cell changes during pregnancy in multiple sclerosis. Measured with immunoSEQ multiplex PCR; TCRdb has only the in-frame clones, and not every one. The sample gives around 48,000 clones, about nine tenths of which show up once; 1% to 1.5% is in the top ten. The specimen was CD4+ T cells from peripheral blood mononuclear cells, collected in the second trimester of pregnancy. The receptor source for this set is a female donor with multiple sclerosis, enrolled in a pregnancy study.

V is TRBV4-2 and J is TRBJ1-6; the D is unclear. Germline lookup yields CDR1 LGHNA and CDR2 YNFKEQ. The ends were cut back, 0 bases at V and 5 bases at J, with 17 bases in the middle. The CDR3 extends over 18 amino acids. CDR3 bases: TGTGCCAGCAGCCAAGATTTTTCGGCGGCCCTGAATAATTCACCCCTCCACTTT. Its translation is CASSQDFSAALNNSPLHF.

V and J are TRBV7-2 and TRBJ2-1; 10 bases fit TRBD2. In germline, CDR1 is SGHTA, CDR2 FQGNSA. The ends lost 4 bases at V and 1 base at J; junction bases unmatched: 10. The CDR3 is made up of 18 amino acids. CDR3 coding DNA: TGTGCCAGCAGCTCGAGACTAGCGGGTCTAAATTCCTACAATGAGCAGTTCTTC. Translating gives CASSSRLAGLNSYNEQFF. The variable domain in full, completed from reference TRBV7-2 and TRBJ2-1, reads GAGVSQSPSNKVTEKGKDVELRCDPISGHTALYWYRQSLGQGLEFLIYFQGNSAPDKSGLPSDRFSAERTGGSVSTLTIQRTQQEDSAVYLCASSSRLAGLNSYNEQFFGPGTRLTVL.

This clone was found once. The chain is built from TRBV2 and TRBJ2-3; 7 nucleotides match TRBD2. This CDR3 contains 14 residues. J was trimmed by 6 bases and V by 7 bases; bases with no gene match: 10. Looked up from germline, CDR1 is SNHLY and CDR2 is FYNNEI. The chain's CDR3 is CASKVGGPSDTQYF. CDR3 nucleotide sequence: TGTGCCAGCAAGGTGGGAGGGCCGTCTGATACGCAGTATTTT.

V and J are TRBV28 and TRBJ1-5; 9 nucleotides line up with TRBD1. The CDR3 is 13 residues long. Germline CDR1 reads MDHEN; CDR2 reads SYDVKM. V shed 5 bases and J 5 bases; nucleotides not matched to a gene: 1. CDR3 in amino acids: CASSRDRDQPQHF. DNA of the CDR3: TGTGCCAGCAGTCGGGACAGGGATCAGCCCCAGCATTTT.

V gene TRBV19 combines with J gene TRBJ2-7; a weak D match, TRBD2 (6 bases). CDR3 length equals 13 residues. Deletions cut 8 bases from V and 2 bases from J, with 13 bases between. The V gene's germline CDR1 is LNHDA and CDR2 SQIVND (reference sequence). CDR3 sequence: CASGPGLTYEQYF. CDR3 nucleotides: TGTGCCAGTGGACCGGGACTCACCTACGAGCAGTACTTC.

J is TRBJ2-7 and V is TRBV28, with 12 positions matching TRBD1. Germline CDR1 is MDHEN and CDR2 is SYDVKM. There are 16 residues in the CDR3. Losses at the gene ends were 5 bases for V and 7 bases for J; bases not matched to a gene: 12. CDR3 DNA: TGTGCCAGCAGTGTCCACTCGGGACAGGGGGCGGGAGAGCAGTACTTC. Its protein is CASSVHSGQGAGEQYF.

This sequence joins TRBV7-6 and TRBJ2-5, with D maybe TRBD1 (7 bases). This CDR3 comprises 15 residues. V was pared by 5 bases and J by 3 bases, with 16 bases between. Per the germline V gene, CDR1 is SGHVS and CDR2 is FNYEAQ. The CDR3 DNA follows: TGTGCCAGCAGCCCAGGGGGGCGAGGGGAAGAGACCCAGTACTTC. It is translated as CASSPGGRGEETQYF.

This sequence joins TRBV28 and TRBJ1-1; D gene unclear. The CDR3 is 14 amino acids. CDR1 MDHEN and CDR2 SYDVKM come from the germline V gene. V was cut by 7 bases and J by 5 bases, with 17 bases left in between. This chain's CDR3 is CASTPRNGETEAFF. The DNA for the CDR3 is TGTGCCAGCACCCCAAGGAACGGGGAAACTGAAGCTTTCTTT. The complete variable domain, with remaining parts taken from reference TRBV28 and TRBJ1-1, reads DVKVTQSSRYLVKRTGEKVFLECVQDMDHENMFWYRQDPGLGLRLIYFSYDVKMKEKGDIPEGYSVSREKKERFSLILESASTNQTSMYLCASTPRNGETEAFFGQGTRLTVV.

J is TRBJ2-5 and V is TRBV7-3, with no clear D. The CDR3 covers 13 residues. Germline lookup yields CDR1 SGHTA and CDR2 FQGTGA. Trimming pared 5 bases from V and 5 bases from J, leaving 12 bases between. The CDR3: CASSPRVMETQYF. CDR3 DNA: TGTGCCAGCAGCCCCCGGGTCATGGAGACCCAGTACTTC.

J is TRBJ1-4 and V is TRBV6-1; D unresolved. There are 13 residues in the CDR3. Trimming removed 5 bases from V and 8 bases from J, with 12 bases in between. Per the germline V gene, CDR1 is MNHNS and CDR2 is SASEGT. The CDR3 region is CASSQQVREKLFF. The CDR3, as DNA: TGTGCCAGCAGTCAACAAGTCAGAGAAAAACTGTTTTTT.

The chain joins TRBV5-5 to TRBJ2-3; 8 nucleotides agree with TRBD2. J was trimmed by 5 bases and V by 1 base; bases with no gene match: 9. CDR1 is SGHKS and CDR2 is YYEKEE in the germline V gene (reference sequence). This CDR3 spans 16 amino acids. CDR3 in DNA: TGTGCCAGCAGCTTGATCCTAGCGGGTCCCTTAGATACGCAGTATTTT. This gives the protein CASSLILAGPLDTQYF. Complete variable domain (other parts from reference TRBV5-5 and TRBJ2-3): DAGVTQSPTHLIKTRGQQVTLRCSPISGHKSVSWYQQVLGQGPQFIFQYYEKEERGRGNFPDRFSARQFPNYSSELNVNALLLGDSALYLCASSLILAGPLDTQYFGPGTRLTVL.

CDR3 amino acids: CASRGPGQGAVGANVLTF. The CDR3 coding sequence is TGTGCAAGTCGCGGCCCGGGACAGGGGGCGGTTGGGGCCAACGTCCTGACTTTC. This chain uses TRBV12-2 with TRBJ2-6; TRBD1 is taken as the D call from the table, unchecked against the DNA. TRBV12-2 corresponds to a pseudogene. The CDR3 extends over 18 amino acids.

This clone was picked up a small number of times. The chain uses TRBV6-1 and TRBJ1-2; D ambiguous. The ends were cut back, 6 bases at V and 12 bases at J, with 11 bases in the middle. CDR3 length: 10 amino acids. Germline V gene sequence: CDR1 MNHNS, CDR2 SASEGT. The CDR3 coding sequence is TGTGCCAGCAGCCCGGGGATCCACACCTTC. Its protein is CASSPGIHTF.

The chain has TRBV6-5 and TRBJ2-3, with TRBD2 as a possible D gene (5 bases). This CDR3 contains 15 residues. From germline, CDR1 is MNHEY and CDR2 SVGAGI. Trimming left V 2 bases short and J 2 bases short, with 11 bases between. CDR3 residues: CASSYITGNTDTQYF. CDR3 coding DNA: TGTGCCAGCAGTTACATCACGGGAAACACAGATACGCAGTATTTT.

This sequence joins TRBV7-2 and TRBJ1-5, with D tentatively TRBD1 (5 bases). The CDR3 length is 15 residues. The ends were cut back, 5 bases at V and 0 bases at J, with 11 bases in the middle. CDR1 and CDR2 (germline): SGHTA, FQGNSA. This CDR3 is CASSIRDFSNQPQHF. CDR3 DNA sequence: TGTGCCAGCAGCATCCGGGACTTTAGCAATCAGCCCCAGCATTTT.

The J gene is TRBJ1-1, the V gene TRBV7-9, with 8 bases lining up with TRBD1. Germline V CDR1 and CDR2: SEHNR, FQNEAQ (reference sequence). The ends lost 2 bases at V and 7 bases at J; junction bases unmatched: 6. The CDR3 loop spans 14 amino acids. CDR3 amino acids: CASSLRQGAIEAFF. In DNA form, the CDR3 reads TGTGCCAGCAGCTTAAGGCAGGGGGCAATTGAAGCTTTCTTT.

The V and J genes are TRBV6-1 and TRBJ1-2; no clear D gene. The CDR3 is 12 residues long. CDR1 MNHNS and CDR2 SASEGT come from the germline V gene. The V and J ends lost 1 base and 7 bases respectively, with 7 bases between them. CDR3 sequence (DNA): TGTGCCAGCAGTGAAGGGGCCTCTGGCTACACCTTC. Protein: CASSEGASGYTF.

This clone was counted between two and nine times. The chain is built from TRBV28 and TRBJ2-3; D is ambiguous. The CDR3 runs 15 residues. Germline CDR1 is MDHEN and CDR2 is SYDVKM. Trimming removed 8 bases at V and 0 bases at J, with 15 bases between. This CDR3 reads CASHTIKSSTDTQYF. DNA of the CDR3: TGTGCCAGCCACACAATCAAGTCGAGCACAGATACGCAGTATTTT.

This chain uses TRBV5-1 with TRBJ1-5, with a tentative D call TRBD1 (6 bases). This CDR3 is 14 amino acids long. CDR1 and CDR2 (germline): SGHRS, YFSETQ. Trimming removed 1 base at V and 1 base at J, with 6 bases between. The CDR3 DNA is TGCGCCAGCAGCTTGACAGGGAGCAATCAGCCCCAGCATTTT. Translated, it gives CASSLTGSNQPQHF. The variable domain in full, with the rest retrieved from reference TRBV5-1 and TRBJ1-5, is KAGVTQTPRYLIKTRGQQVTLSCSPISGHRSVSWYQQTPGQGLQFLFEYFSETQRNKGNFPGRFSGRQFSNSRSEMNVSTLELGDSALYLCASSLTGSNQPQHFGDGTRLSIL.